Here is one T cell receptor (beta chain) with its context. CDR1 and CDR2 (germline): MNHNS, SASEGT. The CDR3 length is 13 residues. The V and J ends lost 5 bases and 0 bases respectively, with 5 bases between them. The data derive from a study of OX40 agonist ivuxolimab in advanced cancers. Clones were sequenced by immunoSEQ multiplex PCR, and TCRdb holds only the in-frame ones, with some missing. This sample yields about 61,000 clones, of which about nine tenths are seen a single time; around 20% belongs to the top ten. This material consisted of CD4+ or CD8+ T cells sorted from blood, taken in a trial of the OX40 agonist ivuxolimab. The chain employs TRBV6-1 and TRBJ1-5; the D is unclear. The source is an adult with an advanced solid tumor such as melanoma, head and neck, liver or kidney cancer. The CDR3 nucleotides are TGTGCCAGCAGTACAAATAGCAATCAGCCCCAGCATTTT. Protein sequence: CASSTNSNQPQHF.